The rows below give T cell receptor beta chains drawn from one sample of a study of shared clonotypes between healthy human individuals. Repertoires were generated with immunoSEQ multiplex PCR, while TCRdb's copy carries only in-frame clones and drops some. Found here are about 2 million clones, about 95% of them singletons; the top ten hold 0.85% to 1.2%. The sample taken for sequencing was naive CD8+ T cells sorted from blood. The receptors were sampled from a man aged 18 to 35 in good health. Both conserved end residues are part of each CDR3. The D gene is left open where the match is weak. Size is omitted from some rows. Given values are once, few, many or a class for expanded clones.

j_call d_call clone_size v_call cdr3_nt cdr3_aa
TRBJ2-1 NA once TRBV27 TGTGCCAGCTCTTGGGGGGGGCACAATGAGCAGTTCTTC CASSWGGHNEQFF
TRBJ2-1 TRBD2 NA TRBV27 TGTGCCAGCAGTTCGGGGACTAGCGGGCCTCCTTACAATGAGCAGTTCTTC CASSSGTSGPPYNEQFF
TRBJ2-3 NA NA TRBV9 TGTGCCAGCAGCGGTTGGATCGGAGATACGCAGTATTTT CASSGWIGDTQYF
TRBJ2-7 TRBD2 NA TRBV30 TGTGCCTGGAGCGGTATGGGGGAGGGTCCGTGGGAGCAGTACTTC CAWSGMGEGPWEQYF
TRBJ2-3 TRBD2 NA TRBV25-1 TGTGCCAGCAGTCTTATAGCGGGGGGCCCAAAAGATACGCAGTATTTT CASSLIAGGPKDTQYF
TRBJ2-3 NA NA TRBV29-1 TGCAGCGGGCACCGGACGCCATGCACAGATACGCAGTATTTT CSGHRTPCTDTQYF
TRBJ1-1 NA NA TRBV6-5 TGTGCCAGCAGGGGGCCGGGCACTGAAGCTTTCTTT CASRGPGTEAFF
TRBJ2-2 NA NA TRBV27 TGTGCCAGCAGCCCTACCGGGTTTAGAGGGATCACCGGGGAGCTGTTTTTT CASSPTGFRGITGELFF
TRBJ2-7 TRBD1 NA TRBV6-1 TGTGCCACTTCAATGGGACAGAGGTACGAGCAGTACTTC CATSMGQRYEQYF
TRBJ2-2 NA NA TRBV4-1 TGCGCCAGCAGCCAAGACGACGTGGCCGGGGAGCTGTTTTTT CASSQDDVAGELFF
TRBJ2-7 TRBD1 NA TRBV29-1 TGCAGCGTTGAAATGTTGAGGCAGGGGGCCTCCTACGAGCAGTACTTC CSVEMLRQGASYEQYF
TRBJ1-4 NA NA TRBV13 TGTGCCAGCAGCTTAGGGGATGCAAAACTGTTTTTT CASSLGDAKLFF
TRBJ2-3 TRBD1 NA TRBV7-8 TGTGCCAGCAGCAGAGGGACAGCCCCTAGCACAGATACGCAGTATTTT CASSRGTAPSTDTQYF
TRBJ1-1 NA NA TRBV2 TGTGCCAGCAGTGAGGTACAGACCTTCACTGAAGCTTTCTTT CASSEVQTFTEAFF
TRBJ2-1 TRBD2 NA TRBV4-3 TGCGCCAGCAGCCAAGAAGCGGGAGACACCTACAATGAGCAGTTCTTC CASSQEAGDTYNEQFF
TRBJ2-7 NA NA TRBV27 TGTGCCAGCAGTTTATCGGCGGGGTACGAGCAGTACTTC CASSLSAGYEQYF
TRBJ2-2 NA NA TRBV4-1 TGCGCCAGCAGCCAAGATCCCGAGAGTGCTAACACCGGGGAGCTGTTTTTT CASSQDPESANTGELFF
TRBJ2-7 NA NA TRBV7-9 TGTGCCAGCAGCCCTACGGGCGGAGGGTCCGAGCAGTACTTC CASSPTGGGSEQYF
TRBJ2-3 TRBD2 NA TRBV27 TGTGCCAGCAGGGGACTAGCGGGCGTGGTAGATACGCAGTATTTT CASRGLAGVVDTQYF
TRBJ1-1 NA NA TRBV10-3 TGTGCCATCACTCTCGGGTTGAACACTGAAGCTTTCTTT CAITLGLNTEAFF
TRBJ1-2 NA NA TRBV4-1 TGCGCCAGCAGCCAAGTATCCGGGACGGCTAACTATGGCTACACCTTC CASSQVSGTANYGYTF
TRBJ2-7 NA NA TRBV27 TGTGCCAGCAGAATCATGATCGGCTCCTACGAGCAGTACTTC CASRIMIGSYEQYF